Each of the 6 T cell receptor beta chains below was sequenced from the same sample in a study of OX40 agonist ivuxolimab in advanced cancers. Profiled with immunoSEQ multiplex PCR; TCRdb holds only in-frame clones, not every one. Of some 45,000 clones listed, 80% to 90% are singletons. The material was CD4+ or CD8+ T cells sorted from blood, obtained in a trial of the OX40 agonist ivuxolimab. The receptors were gathered from an adult with an advanced solid tumor such as melanoma, head and neck, liver or kidney cancer.

This chain joins TRBV7-8 and TRBJ1-4; D call uncertain. Germline V gene lookup returns CDR1 SGHVS and CDR2 FQNEAQ. V dropped 2 bases and J dropped 13 bases, with 20 bases sitting between them. This CDR3 has 15 amino acids. This CDR3 reads CASSLSGTMGSGLFF. The CDR3 nucleotides are TGTGCCAGCAGCTTAAGCGGTACAATGGGGTCCGGACTGTTTTTT. The full variable domain, completed using reference TRBV7-8 and TRBJ1-4, is GAGVSQSPRYKVAKRGQDVALRCDPISGHVSLFWYQQALGQGPEFLTYFQNEAQLDKSGLPSDRFFAERPEGSVSTLKIQRTQQEDSAVYLCASSLSGTMGSGLFFGSGTQLSVL.

The CDR3 DNA sequence: TGCAGCGTAACATTACCATCTAGCACAGATACGCAGTATTTT. Translation: CSVTLPSSTDTQYF. The chain has TRBV29-1 and TRBJ2-3; no definite D call. The CDR3 runs 14 residues. Germline loops: CDR1 SQVTM, CDR2 ANQGSEA. V gave up 6 bases and J gave up 0 bases, with 13 bases separating them.

The rearrangement joins TRBV27 to TRBJ1-1; 7 bases match TRBD1. Trimming at V came to 7 bases and at J to 1 base, leaving 12 bases not matched to a gene. Germline values: CDR1 MNHEY, CDR2 SMNVEV (reference sequence). The length of the CDR3 is 16 residues. The CDR3 spells CASTPTLGQKNTEAFF. DNA of the CDR3: TGTGCCAGCACCCCAACTTTGGGACAGAAGAACACTGAAGCTTTCTTT.

The V and J genes are TRBV29-1 and TRBJ2-3; 8 positions agree with TRBD2. The V and J ends lost 7 bases and 0 bases, in that order; junction bases with no gene match: 9. Germline V gene sequence: CDR1 SQVTM, CDR2 ANQGSEA. This CDR3 is 15 amino acids long. This CDR3 reads CSGKTSGGSTDTQYF. DNA for the CDR3: TGCAGCGGCAAAACTAGCGGTGGGAGCACAGATACGCAGTATTTT.

The V gene is TRBV28, the J gene TRBJ1-5; D not resolved. Germline CDR1 and CDR2: MDHEN and SYDVKM. The CDR3 is 12 residues long. V was clipped by 4 bases and J by 4 bases, with 5 bases between them. CDR3 DNA sequence: TGTGCCAGCAGTTCCAGGAATCAGCCCCAGCATTTT. Amino acids: CASSSRNQPQHF.

This clone was observed once. The rearrangement joins TRBV7-2 to TRBJ1-6; 7 bases are shared with TRBD1. V trimming: 2 bases; J trimming: 9 bases; junction bases outside the gene matches: 7. Germline V gives CDR1 SGHTA, CDR2 FQGNSA. CDR3 length: 15 amino acids. The CDR3 region is CASSLLRDSSSPLHF. The CDR3 coding sequence is TGTGCCAGCAGCTTACTTCGGGACAGTAGTTCACCCCTCCACTTT.